This entry describes one T cell receptor beta chain. The CDR3 spans 14 residues. Germline lookup yields CDR1 SGHNT and CDR2 YYREEE (reference sequence). The junction had 5 bases not matched to a gene; V was cut back by 7 bases and J by 1 base. This specimen comes from a study of blood T cell repertoires in COVID-19. On the study more broadly: Italy, Spain and the United States were the sources of the convalescent and acute COVID-19 samples. T cells, B-cell-depleted T cells, or PBMCs supplied cDNA or gDNA.

Profiled with immunoSEQ multiplex PCR; TCRdb holds only in-frame clones, not every one. The sample shows 70,000 to 90,000 clones, 83% of them seen only once. Sequenced: peripheral blood. The source is a human donor in a cohort sampled during active COVID-19. The chain employs TRBV5-4 and TRBJ1-3; the match to TRBD1 covers 7 bases. The CDR3 nucleotides read TGTGCCAGCCGACAGGGTCTTTCTGGAAACACCATATATTTT. Amino acids: CASRQGLSGNTIYF.